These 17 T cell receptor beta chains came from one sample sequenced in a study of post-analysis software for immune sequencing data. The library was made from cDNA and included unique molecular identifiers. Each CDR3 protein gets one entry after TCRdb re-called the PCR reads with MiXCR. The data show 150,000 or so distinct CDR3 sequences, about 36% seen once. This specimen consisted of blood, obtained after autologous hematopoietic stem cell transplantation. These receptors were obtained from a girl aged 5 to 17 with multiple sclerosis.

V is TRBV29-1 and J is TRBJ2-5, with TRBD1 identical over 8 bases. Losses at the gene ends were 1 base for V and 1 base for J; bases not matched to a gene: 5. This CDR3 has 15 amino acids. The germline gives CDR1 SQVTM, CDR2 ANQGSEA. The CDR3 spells CSVEGRQGAQETQYF. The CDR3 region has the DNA TGCAGCGTTGAAGGGCGGCAGGGGGCCCAAGAGACCCAGTACTTC.

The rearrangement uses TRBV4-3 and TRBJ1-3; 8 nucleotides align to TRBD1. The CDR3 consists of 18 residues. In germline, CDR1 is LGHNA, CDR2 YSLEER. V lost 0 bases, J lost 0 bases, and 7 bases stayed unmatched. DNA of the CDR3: TGCGCCAGCAGCCAAGAGGTCGACAGGGGTTACTCTGGAAACACCATATATTTT. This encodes CASSQEVDRGYSGNTIYF.

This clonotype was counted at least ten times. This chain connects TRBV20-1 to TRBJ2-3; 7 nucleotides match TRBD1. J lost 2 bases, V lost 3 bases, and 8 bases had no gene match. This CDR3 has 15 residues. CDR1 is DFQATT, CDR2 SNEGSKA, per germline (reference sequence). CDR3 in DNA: TGCAGTGCTAGGTCCCAGGGGGTCTCCACAGATACGCAGTATTTT. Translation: CSARSQGVSTDTQYF.

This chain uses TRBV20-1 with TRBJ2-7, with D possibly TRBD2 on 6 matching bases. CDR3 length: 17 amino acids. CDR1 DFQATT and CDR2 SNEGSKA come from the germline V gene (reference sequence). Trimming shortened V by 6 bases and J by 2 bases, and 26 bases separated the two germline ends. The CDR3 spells CSAWAASAPERPYEQYF. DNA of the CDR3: TGCAGTGCCTGGGCGGCTAGCGCCCCGGAGAGACCCTACGAGCAGTACTTC.

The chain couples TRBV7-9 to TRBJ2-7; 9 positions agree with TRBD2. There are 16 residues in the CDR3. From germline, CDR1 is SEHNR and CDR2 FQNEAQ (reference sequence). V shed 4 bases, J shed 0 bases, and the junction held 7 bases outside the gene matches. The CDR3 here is CASSSLTSGSSYEQYF. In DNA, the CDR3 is TGTGCCAGCAGCTCCCTGACTAGCGGCAGCTCCTACGAGCAGTACTTC.

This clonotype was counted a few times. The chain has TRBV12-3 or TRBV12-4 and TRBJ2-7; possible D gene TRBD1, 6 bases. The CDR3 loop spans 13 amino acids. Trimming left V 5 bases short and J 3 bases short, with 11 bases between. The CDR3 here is CASSGTPNYEQYF. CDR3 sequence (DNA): TGTGCCAGCAGTGGGACACCGAACTACGAGCAGTACTTC.

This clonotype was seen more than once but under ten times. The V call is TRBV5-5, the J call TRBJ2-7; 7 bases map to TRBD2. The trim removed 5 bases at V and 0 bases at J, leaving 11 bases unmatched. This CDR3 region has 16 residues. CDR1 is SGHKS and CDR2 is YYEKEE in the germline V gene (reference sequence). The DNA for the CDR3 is TGTGCCAGCAGGGGTGAACTAGCGACCTACTCCTACGAGCAGTACTTC. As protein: CASRGELATYSYEQYF. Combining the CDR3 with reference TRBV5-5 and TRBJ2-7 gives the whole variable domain DAGVTQSPTHLIKTRGQQVTLRCSPISGHKSVSWYQQVLGQGPQFIFQYYEKEERGRGNFPDRFSARQFPNYSSELNVNALLLGDSALYLCASRGELATYSYEQYFGPGTRLTVT.

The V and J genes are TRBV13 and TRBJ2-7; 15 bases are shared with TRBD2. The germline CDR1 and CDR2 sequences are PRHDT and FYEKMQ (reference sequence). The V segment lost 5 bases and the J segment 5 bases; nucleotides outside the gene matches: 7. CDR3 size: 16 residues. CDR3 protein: CASSNMGLAGGNEQYF. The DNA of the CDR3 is TGTGCCAGCAGCAATATGGGACTAGCGGGAGGCAACGAGCAGTACTTC.

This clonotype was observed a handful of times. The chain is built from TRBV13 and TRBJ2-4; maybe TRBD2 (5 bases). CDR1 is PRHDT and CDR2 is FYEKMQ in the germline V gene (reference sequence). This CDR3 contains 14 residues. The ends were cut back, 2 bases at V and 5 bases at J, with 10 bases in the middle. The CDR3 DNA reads TGTGCCAGCAGCTTACAGGAGGTGGAAAACATTCAGTACTTC. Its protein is CASSLQEVENIQYF.

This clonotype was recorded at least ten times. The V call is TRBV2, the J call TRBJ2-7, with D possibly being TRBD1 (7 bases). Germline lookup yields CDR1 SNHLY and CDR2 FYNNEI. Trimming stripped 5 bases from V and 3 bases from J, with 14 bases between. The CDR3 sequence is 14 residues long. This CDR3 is CASSQVQGGYEQYF. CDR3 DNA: TGTGCCAGCAGTCAGGTCCAGGGGGGCTACGAGCAGTACTTC.

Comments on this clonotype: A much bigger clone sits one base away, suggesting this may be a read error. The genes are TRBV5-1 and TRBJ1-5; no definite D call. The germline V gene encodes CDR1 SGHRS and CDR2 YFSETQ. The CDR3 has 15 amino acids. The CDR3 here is CTSRPSLGNGQPQHF. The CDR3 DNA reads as TGCACCAGCCGACCCTCCCTGGGGAACGGTCAGCCCCAGCATTTT.

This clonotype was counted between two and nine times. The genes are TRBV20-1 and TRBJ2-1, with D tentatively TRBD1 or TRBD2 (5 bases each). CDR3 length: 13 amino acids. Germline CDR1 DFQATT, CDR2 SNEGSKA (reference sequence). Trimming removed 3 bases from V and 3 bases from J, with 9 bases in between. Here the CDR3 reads CSASRDHYNEQFF. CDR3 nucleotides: TGCAGTGCTAGTCGGGACCACTACAATGAGCAGTTCTTC.

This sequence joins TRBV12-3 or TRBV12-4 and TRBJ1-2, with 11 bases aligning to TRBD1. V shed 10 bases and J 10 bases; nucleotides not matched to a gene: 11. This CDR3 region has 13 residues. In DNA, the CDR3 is TGTGCCACCGCCGGGACAGGGGGTTCTGACTACACCTTC. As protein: CATAGTGGSDYTF.

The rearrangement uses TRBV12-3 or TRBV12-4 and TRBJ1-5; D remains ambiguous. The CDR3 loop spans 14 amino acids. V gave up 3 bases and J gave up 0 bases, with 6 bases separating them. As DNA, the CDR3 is TGTGCCAGCAGTTTTACGGATAGCAATCAGCCCCAGCATTTT. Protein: CASSFTDSNQPQHF.

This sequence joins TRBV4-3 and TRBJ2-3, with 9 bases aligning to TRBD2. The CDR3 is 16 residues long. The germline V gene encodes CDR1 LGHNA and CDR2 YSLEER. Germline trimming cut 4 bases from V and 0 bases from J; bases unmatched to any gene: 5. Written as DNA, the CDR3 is TGCGCCAGCAGCCTTTCGACTAGCGGAAGCACAGATACGCAGTATTTT. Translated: CASSLSTSGSTDTQYF.

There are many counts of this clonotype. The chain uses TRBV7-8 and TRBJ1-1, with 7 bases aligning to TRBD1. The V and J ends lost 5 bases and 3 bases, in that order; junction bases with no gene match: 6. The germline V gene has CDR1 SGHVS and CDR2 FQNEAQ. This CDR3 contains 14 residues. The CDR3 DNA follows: TGTGCCAGCAGCCGAGGGGGCGCGGACACTGAAGCTTTCTTT. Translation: CASSRGGADTEAFF.

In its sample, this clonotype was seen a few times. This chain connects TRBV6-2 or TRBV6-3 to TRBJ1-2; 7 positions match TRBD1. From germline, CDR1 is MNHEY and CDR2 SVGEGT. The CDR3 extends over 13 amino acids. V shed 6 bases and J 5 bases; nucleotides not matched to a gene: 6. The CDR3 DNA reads TGTGCCAGCAGATTCGACAGGGTTTATGGCTACACCTTC. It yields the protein CASRFDRVYGYTF.